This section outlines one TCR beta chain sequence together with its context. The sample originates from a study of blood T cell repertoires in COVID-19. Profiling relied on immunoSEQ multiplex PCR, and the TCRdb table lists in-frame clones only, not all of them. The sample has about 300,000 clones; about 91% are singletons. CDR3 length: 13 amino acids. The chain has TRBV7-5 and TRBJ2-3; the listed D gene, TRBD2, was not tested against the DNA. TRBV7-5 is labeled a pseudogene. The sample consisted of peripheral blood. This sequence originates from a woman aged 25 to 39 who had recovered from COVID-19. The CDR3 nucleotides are TGTGCCAGAGGCGGGGGGGACACAGATACGCAGTATTTT. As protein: CARGGGDTDTQYF.